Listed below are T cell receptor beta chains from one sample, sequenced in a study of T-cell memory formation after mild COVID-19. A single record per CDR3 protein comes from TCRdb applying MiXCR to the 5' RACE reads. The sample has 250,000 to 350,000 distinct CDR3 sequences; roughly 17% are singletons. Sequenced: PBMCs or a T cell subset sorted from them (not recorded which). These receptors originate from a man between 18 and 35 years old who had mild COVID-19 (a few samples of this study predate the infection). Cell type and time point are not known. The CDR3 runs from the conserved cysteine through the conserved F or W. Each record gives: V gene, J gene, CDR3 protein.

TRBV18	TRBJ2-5	CASSPRGVIPGKETQYF
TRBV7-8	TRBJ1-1	CASSSRVGGGTEAFF
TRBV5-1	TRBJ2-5	CASSIGQGQETQYF
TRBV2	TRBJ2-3	CASSSTDWLGTDTQYF
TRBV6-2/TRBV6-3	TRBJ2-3	CASSYSPADTQYF
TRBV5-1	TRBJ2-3	CASSPKPIQADTQYF
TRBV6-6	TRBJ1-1	CASSYSSSEAFF
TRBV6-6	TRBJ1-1	CASSYDDRNTEAFF
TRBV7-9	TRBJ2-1	CASSLALAGEHNEQFF
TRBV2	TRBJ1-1	CASSERTGGITEAFF
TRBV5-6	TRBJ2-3	CASSLARAAQYF
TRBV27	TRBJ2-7	CASSSRAGGSLSYEQYF
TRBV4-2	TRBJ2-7	CASSQTPGYEQYF
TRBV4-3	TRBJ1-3	CASSQDTGDSGNTIYF
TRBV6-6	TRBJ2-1	CASARGSTNEQFF
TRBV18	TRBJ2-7	CASSGTAYEQYF
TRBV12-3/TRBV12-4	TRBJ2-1	CASSLSGGAREQFF
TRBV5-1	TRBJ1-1	CASTVTGTNTEAFF
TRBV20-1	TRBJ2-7	CSASDRGRNEQYF
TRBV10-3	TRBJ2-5	CAISEPGLASQETQYF
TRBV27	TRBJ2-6	CASRGTFSSGANVLTF
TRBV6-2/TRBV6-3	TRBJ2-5	CASSPNQWRETQYF
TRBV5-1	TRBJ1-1	CASSIGQYTEAFF
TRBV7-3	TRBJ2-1	CASSLEGRGSYNEQFF
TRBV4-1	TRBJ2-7	CASSLWVGGLNEQYF
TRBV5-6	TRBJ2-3	CASSSRPGSAQYF
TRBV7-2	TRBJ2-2	CASSPNRGQNTGELFF
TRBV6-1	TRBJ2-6	CASSEGQGAVGANVLTF
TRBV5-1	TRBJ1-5	CASSSGTGENQPQHF
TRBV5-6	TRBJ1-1	CASSLAHITEAFF
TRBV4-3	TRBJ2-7	CASSQERRSWNEQYF
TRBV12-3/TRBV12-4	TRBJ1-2	CASSLVSRAANYGYTF
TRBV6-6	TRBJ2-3	CASSQDRWGTDTQYF
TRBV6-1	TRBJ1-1	CASTLSWNTEAFF
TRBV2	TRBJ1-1	CASQRVWMNTEAFF
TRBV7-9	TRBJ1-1	CASRGSTGAANTEAFF
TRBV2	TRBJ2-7	CASRRDSMPYEQYF
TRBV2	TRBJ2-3	CASDGTSGTDTQYF
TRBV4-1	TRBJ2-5	CASSPFLTGQETQYF
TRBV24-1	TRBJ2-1	CATSPAGVDPEQFF
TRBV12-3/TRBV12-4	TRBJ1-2	CASRPLDRGSGYTF
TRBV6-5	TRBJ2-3	CASRPSGTWDTQYF
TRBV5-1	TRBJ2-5	CASAVGDRQYF
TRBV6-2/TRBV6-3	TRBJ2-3	CASSRRTGPPEYF
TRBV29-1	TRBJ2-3	CSAGTSGQGTDTQYF
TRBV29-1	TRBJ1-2	CSGRGAGYGYTF
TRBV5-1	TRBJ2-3	CASSADSAGDTQYF